This entry lists 13 T cell receptor beta chains sequenced from one sample in a study of blood T cell repertoires in COVID-19. Data came from immunoSEQ multiplex PCR; TCRdb stores just in-frame clones and leaves some out. The sample records 140,000 to 150,000 clones, less than 90% being singletons. Material: peripheral blood. These receptor sequences come from a young man with COVID-19, enrolled during active disease.

This clone showed up just once. The chain couples TRBV11-3 to TRBJ2-1; unclear D gene. Germline lookup yields CDR1 SGHNT and CDR2 YENEEA. V was pared by 5 bases and J by 0 bases, with 11 bases between. The CDR3 totals 15 residues. The CDR3, as DNA: TGTGCCAGCAGCCCTGACTCGAGCTCCTACAATGAGCAGTTCTTC. This gives the protein CASSPDSSSYNEQFF.

Only one count was recorded for this clone. This rearrangement joins TRBV19 to TRBJ2-2, with D maybe TRBD2 (5 bases). The ends were cut back, 3 bases at V and 6 bases at J, with 14 bases in the middle. Per germline, CDR1 LNHDA and CDR2 SQIVND (reference sequence). The CDR3 totals 15 residues. The CDR3 spells CASSISGLVAGELFF. The CDR3 DNA is TGTGCCAGTAGTATTTCCGGACTCGTAGCCGGGGAGCTGTTTTTT.

There are a few counts of this clone. The chain combines TRBV6-1 with TRBJ2-7; D call uncertain. Germline lookup yields CDR1 MNHNS and CDR2 SASEGT. The V end was cut by 2 bases, the J end by 2 bases, with 13 bases between. The CDR3 contains 15 residues. The CDR3 DNA is TGTGCCAGCAGTGAAACCCTCCTTGGCCCCTACGAGCAGTACTTC. This gives the protein CASSETLLGPYEQYF.

This clone has more than one count but fewer than ten. The J gene is TRBJ1-5, the V gene TRBV19; 9 nucleotides match TRBD1. The CDR3 covers 15 residues. The J segment lost 6 bases and the V segment lost 5 bases, leaving 8 bases of the junction unmatched. Looked up from germline, CDR1 is LNHDA and CDR2 is SQIVND (reference sequence). DNA for the CDR3: TGTGCCAGTAGTTCCCGGGACAGGGCTGGTCAGCCCCAGCATTTT. It yields the protein CASSSRDRAGQPQHF. Full variable domain (missing parts from reference TRBV19 and TRBJ1-5): DGGITQSPKYLFRKEGQNVTLSCEQNLNHDAMYWYRQDPGQGLRLIYYSQIVNDFQKGDIAEGYSVSREKKESFPLTVTSAQKNPTAFYLCASSSRDRAGQPQHFGDGTRLSIL.

The chain combines TRBV14 with TRBJ2-1; TRBD2 might be the D (6 bases). V lost 4 bases and J 6 bases, leaving 13 bases between the germline ends. The CDR3 length is 14 residues. Germline lookup yields CDR1 SGHDN and CDR2 FVKESK. The CDR3 bases are TGTGCCAGCAGCCCCCCGCGGGGTTTCAATGAGCAGTTCTTC. This codes for CASSPPRGFNEQFF.

The chain's CDR3 is CASSSVGGNTEAFF. CDR3 sequence (DNA): TGTGCCAGCAGCTCGGTCGGGGGGAACACTGAAGCTTTCTTT. The chain joins TRBV7-3 to TRBJ1-1, with D possibly matching TRBD1 (5 bases). This CDR3 region has 14 residues. Germline CDR1 is SGHTA and CDR2 is FQGTGA. V was cut by 4 bases and J by 1 base, with 10 bases left in between.

The genes are TRBV6-6 and TRBJ2-3, with D possibly being TRBD1 (6 bases). From germline, CDR1 is MNHNY and CDR2 SVGAGI (reference sequence). V was trimmed by 9 bases and J by 4 bases, leaving 14 bases between them. The CDR3 totals 13 residues. Here the CDR3 DNA reads TGTGCCAGTGACGACAGGTTGTCAGATACGCAGTATTTT. Protein product: CASDDRLSDTQYF.

The chain uses TRBV20-1 and TRBJ2-1; D is unclear. The CDR3 contains 11 residues. Trimming stripped 6 bases from V and 9 bases from J, with 12 bases between. The germline V gene encodes CDR1 DFQATT and CDR2 SNEGSKA (reference sequence). The CDR3 region has the DNA TGCAGTGCCCCAGATAGACTTGAGCAGTTCTTC. This translates into CSAPDRLEQFF.

The genes are TRBV7-2 and TRBJ2-3; TRBD2 matches 9 bases. Per the germline V gene, CDR1 is SGHTA and CDR2 is FQGNSA. Losses at the gene ends were 1 base for V and 0 bases for J; bases not matched to a gene: 5. The length of the CDR3 is 17 residues. CDR3 DNA sequence: TGTGCCAGCAGCTTAGGGCTAGCGGGGCTAAGCACAGATACGCAGTATTTT. Encoded protein: CASSLGLAGLSTDTQYF.

V usage is TRBV29-1 and J usage is TRBJ2-1; D is perhaps TRBD2 (5 bases). Germline CDR1 reads SQVTM; CDR2 reads ANQGSEA. CDR3 size: 13 residues. V was pared by 8 bases and J by 1 base, with 12 bases between. Written as DNA, the CDR3 is TGCAGCTCACGGGGAAGGTCCTACAATGAGCAGTTCTTC. This translates into CSSRGRSYNEQFF.

The V gene is TRBV13, the J gene TRBJ1-1; D uncertain. The ends were cut back, 2 bases at V and 1 base at J, with 11 bases in the middle. The CDR3 contains 15 residues. CDR1 is PRHDT and CDR2 is FYEKMQ in the germline V gene (reference sequence). DNA for the CDR3: TGTGCCAGCAGCTTACGGAGGGAATGGAACACTGAAGCTTTCTTT. Encoded protein: CASSLRREWNTEAFF.

V gene TRBV7-2 combines with J gene TRBJ1-6; no firm D call. The CDR3 has 17 amino acids. The germline CDR1 and CDR2 sequences are SGHTA and FQGNSA. V was cut by 5 bases and J by 0 bases, with 14 bases left in between. CDR3: CASSRTPRGSYNSPLHF. In DNA, the CDR3 is TGTGCCAGCAGCAGGACTCCCCGCGGCTCCTATAATTCACCCCTCCACTTT.

This clone showed up just once. The chain combines TRBV28 with TRBJ2-1, with D possibly matching TRBD2 (6 bases). The CDR3 loop spans 15 amino acids. V was shortened by 1 base and J by 6 bases, with 13 bases between the two germline ends. Germline loops: CDR1 MDHEN, CDR2 SYDVKM. CDR3 amino acids: CASSLFAGPRNEQFF. CDR3 DNA sequence: TGTGCCAGCAGTTTATTCGCGGGGCCCCGCAATGAGCAGTTCTTC. The full variable domain, rest sourced from reference TRBV28 and TRBJ2-1, is DVKVTQSSRYLVKRTGEKVFLECVQDMDHENMFWYRQDPGLGLRLIYFSYDVKMKEKGDIPEGYSVSREKKERFSLILESASTNQTSMYLCASSLFAGPRNEQFFGPGTRLTVL.